The rows below give T cell receptor beta chains drawn from one sample of a study of breast tumors, draining lymph nodes, adjacent tissues. TCRdb re-derived calls from the multiplex PCR reads in MiXCR, one entry per CDR3 protein. The data hold about 230,000 distinct CDR3 sequences, with about 30% observed a single time. What was sequenced was axillary lymph node tissue. The receptor source for this set is a female donor with breast cancer. Some clones in this sample may be carry-over from other donors' samples. Each CDR3 is given with its conserved first and last residue. The D gene is left open where the match is weak. Clone size is given for some rows only: seen once, a few or many times, or a class if the clone is expanded.

j_gene | abundance | v_gene | d_gene | CDR3aa | CDR3nt
TRBJ1-3 | . | TRBV12-3/TRBV12-4 | TRBD1 | CASSFALGTASGNTIYF | TGTGCCAGCAGTTTCGCCCTAGGGACAGCCTCTGGAAACACCATATATTTT
TRBJ2-1 | many | TRBV12-3/TRBV12-4 | TRBD2 | CASSLTGGTSGRDEQFF | TGTGCCAGCAGTTTAACCGGCGGGACTAGCGGGAGGGATGAGCAGTTCTTC
TRBJ1-4 | many | TRBV18 | . | CASSRSTNEKLFF | TGTGCCAGCTCCCGCTCAACTAATGAAAAACTGTTTTTT
TRBJ1-5 | . | TRBV10-3 | . | CAIRGSGRGEQPQHF | TGTGCCATCAGGGGCAGCGGGCGCGGCGAGCAGCCCCAGCATTTT
TRBJ2-1 | many | TRBV5-6 | TRBD1 | CASGWTGNNEQFF | TGTGCCAGCGGGTGGACAGGGAATAATGAGCAGTTCTTC
TRBJ2-5 | few | TRBV5-1 | TRBD2 | CASSSGTSGDTQYF | TGCGCCAGCAGCTCAGGGACTAGCGGCGACACCCAGTACTTC
TRBJ2-3 | many | TRBV7-3 | . | CASSGGWDTDTQYF | TGTGCCAGCAGCGGGGGCTGGGACACAGATACGCAGTATTTT
TRBJ2-3 | many | TRBV3-1 | . | CASSQDRGSDGTDTQYF | TGTGCCAGCAGCCAAGATCGAGGGAGTGATGGCACAGATACGCAGTATTTT
TRBJ1-5 | once | TRBV20-1 | . | CSAREPRGNQPQHF | TGCAGTGCTAGAGAGCCTCGGGGGAATCAGCCCCAGCATTTT
TRBJ2-2 | many | TRBV7-2 | . | CASSPGITGELFF | TGTGCCAGCAGCCCGGGGATCACCGGGGAGCTGTTTTTT
TRBJ2-4 | . | TRBV4-1 | . | CASSQAGQYF | TGCGCCAGCAGCCAGGCTGGACAGTACTTC
TRBJ2-3 | many | TRBV20-1 | TRBD2 | CSARDAAGGGGTQYF | TGCAGTGCTAGAGATGCAGCGGGAGGGGGGGGTACGCAGTATTTT
TRBJ2-5 | many | TRBV7-9 | TRBD2 | CASSLGGSGAETQYF | TGTGCCAGCAGCTTAGGCGGGAGCGGGGCAGAGACCCAGTACTTC
TRBJ2-5 | . | TRBV20-1 | . | CSARRGQETQYF | TGCAGTGCTAGAAGGGGACAAGAGACCCAGTACTTC
TRBJ2-7 | . | TRBV2 | . | CASSEQYF | TGTGCCAGCAGTGAGCAGTACTTC
TRBJ2-1 | few | TRBV5-1 | . | CTSSLSGGNEQFF | TGCACCAGCAGCTTGTCCGGGGGCAATGAGCAGTTCTTC
TRBJ1-2 | . | TRBV12-5 | . | CASGYFSDTNYGYTF | TGTGCTAGTGGTTACTTTTCCGACACGAACTATGGCTACACCTTC
TRBJ1-1 | few | TRBV11-3 | . | CASSFKIVNTEAFF | TGTGCCAGCAGCTTCAAGATAGTGAACACTGAAGCTTTCTTT
TRBJ1-2 | many | TRBV19 | TRBD1 | CASSIGRSRQGADIYGYTF | TGTGCCAGTAGTATAGGTCGTTCGCGACAGGGGGCTGATATCTATGGCTACACCTTC
TRBJ1-2 | many | TRBV11-1 | . | CASSLGGIDGYTF | TGTGCCAGCAGCTTAGGAGGCATTGATGGCTACACCTTC
TRBJ2-7 | many | TRBV6-1 | . | CASSERALTGIVPYEQYF | TGTGCCAGCAGTGAAAGGGCCTTAACAGGGATAGTCCCCTACGAGCAGTACTTC
TRBJ1-4 | . | TRBV7-2 | TRBD1 | CASSSTGGQDDNEKLFF | TGTGCCAGCAGCTCGACAGGGGGCCAGGACGATAATGAAAAACTGTTTTTT
TRBJ1-2 | . | TRBV6-1 | TRBD1 | CASSRAGTGPYGYTF | TGTGCCAGCAGCCGAGCCGGGACAGGGCCTTATGGCTACACCTTC
TRBJ2-1 | many | TRBV5-1 | TRBD2 | CASSSGLAGVYEQFF | TGCGCCAGCAGCTCTGGACTAGCGGGAGTATATGAGCAGTTCTTC
TRBJ2-5 | many | TRBV11-2 | . | CASSLLGQGRGGETQYF | TGTGCCAGCAGCCTACTCGGACAGGGCCGGGGAGGGGAGACCCAGTACTTC
TRBJ2-1 | many | TRBV9 | . | CASSADLTPRQFF | TGTGCCAGCAGCGCAGATTTGACTCCAAGACAGTTCTTC
TRBJ1-4 | many | TRBV9 | . | CASSVDPGSNEKLFF | TGTGCCAGCAGCGTAGACCCGGGGTCTAATGAAAAACTGTTTTTT
TRBJ2-7 | many | TRBV12-3/TRBV12-4 | TRBD2 | CASSFRAGGPYEQYF | TGTGCCAGCAGTTTCCGGGCGGGAGGGCCGTACGAGCAGTACTTC
TRBJ1-4 | many | TRBV5-1 | TRBD1 | CASRAPGQSNEKLFF | TGCGCCAGCAGGGCACCGGGACAGTCTAATGAAAAACTGTTTTTT
TRBJ2-1 | . | TRBV6-2/TRBV6-3 | TRBD1 | CASSTTGVNEQFF | TGTGCCAGCAGTACGACAGGGGTCAATGAGCAGTTCTTC
TRBJ2-1 | many | TRBV5-1 | TRBD2 | CASSLRLAGAKGNEQFF | TGCGCCAGCAGCCTCCGACTAGCGGGAGCAAAAGGGAATGAGCAGTTCTTC
TRBJ1-3 | . | TRBV5-1 | TRBD1 | CASSSGQGGYGYIIYF | TGCGCCAGCAGCTCCGGACAGGGAGGCTATGGCTACATCATATATTTT
TRBJ1-5 | . | TRBV20-1 | TRBD1 | CSAYRTGERNQPQHF | TGCAGTGCTTATCGGACAGGGGAACGTAATCAGCCCCAGCATTTT
TRBJ2-7 | many | TRBV6-2/TRBV6-3 | . | CASSPGLPSDSSEYF | TGTGCCAGCAGTCCCGGACTGCCCTCGGACTCCTCCGAGTACTTC
TRBJ2-1 | many | TRBV20-1 | TRBD2 | CSARPIAGGGHNEQFF | TGCAGTGCTAGACCAATAGCGGGAGGTGGACACAATGAGCAGTTCTTC
TRBJ1-4 | many | TRBV5-6 | . | CASSAGTLNEKLFF | TGTGCCAGCAGCGCCGGGACTCTTAATGAAAAACTGTTTTTT
TRBJ1-2 | many | TRBV3-1 | . | CASSQSVVDPSYTF | TGTGCCAGCAGCCAGTCTGTTGTCGATCCCTCCTACACCTTC
TRBJ2-3 | many | TRBV6-4 | TRBD2 | CASTRLASTDTQYF | TGTGCCAGCACGAGACTAGCTAGCACAGATACGCAGTATTTT
TRBJ2-3 | many | TRBV9 | TRBD2 | CASSVRLAGTDTQYF | TGTGCCAGCAGCGTAAGACTAGCGGGCACAGATACGCAGTATTTT
TRBJ2-5 | many | TRBV6-1 | TRBD1 | CASSKQGVTQYF | TGTGCCAGCAGTAAACAGGGGGTGACCCAGTACTTC
TRBJ2-1 | once | TRBV10-3 | TRBD1 | CASRETGTGEAEQFF | TGTGCCAGCAGGGAGACAGGGACAGGAGAAGCTGAGCAGTTCTTC
TRBJ2-1 | many | TRBV20-1 | TRBD2 | CSAWTSGARSYNEQFF | TGCAGTGCCTGGACTAGCGGGGCTCGCTCCTACAATGAGCAGTTCTTC
TRBJ1-3 | many | TRBV20-1 | . | CSATLDSSGNTIYF | TGCAGTGCCACCCTCGACAGCTCTGGAAACACCATATATTTT
TRBJ1-4 | . | TRBV7-3 | . | CASRGGKLFF | TGTGCTTCAAGGGGGGGAAAACTGTTTTTT
TRBJ2-6 | . | TRBV5-1 | . | CASSPRQGPSGANALTF | TGCGCCAGCAGCCCCAGGCAGGGACCCTCCGGGGCCAACGCCCTGACTTTC
TRBJ2-1 | many | TRBV3-2 | . | CASSQDPSATYNEQFF | TGTGCCAGCAGCCAAGATCCTAGCGCAACCTACAATGAGCAGTTCTTC
TRBJ2-3 | . | TRBV5-1 | TRBD2 | CASSQKQPGLAATDTQYF | TGCGCCAGCAGCCAAAAACAACCGGGACTAGCGGCCACAGATACGCAGTATTTT
TRBJ1-6 | . | TRBV30 | TRBD1 | CAWSGTGKPLHF | TGTGCCTGGAGCGGGACAGGGAAACCCCTCCACTTT
TRBJ2-7 | many | TRBV2 | . | CASSLGTYEQYF | TGTGCCAGCAGCCTAGGGACCTACGAGCAGTACTTC
TRBJ2-1 | . | TRBV20-1 | TRBD2 | CSARNKAGAAYNEQFF | TGCAGTGCTAGAAATAAAGCGGGAGCGGCCTACAATGAGCAGTTCTTC
TRBJ1-2 | . | TRBV9 | TRBD1 | CASSVVDRPYDYTF | TGTGCCAGCAGCGTCGTGGACAGGCCCTATGACTACACCTTC
TRBJ2-2 | many | TRBV7-2 | TRBD2 | CASSPGLAGVSWTGELFF | TGTGCCAGCAGCCCAGGACTAGCGGGAGTAAGTTGGACCGGGGAGCTGTTTTTT
TRBJ2-7 | . | TRBV20-1 | TRBD2 | CSARGEQRGSYEQYF | TGCAGTGCTAGAGGGGAGCAGCGGGGTTCCTACGAGCAGTACTTC